These 6 T cell receptor beta chains were all obtained from the same sample, sequenced in a study of blood T cell repertoires in COVID-19. TCRdb keeps only in-frame clones here, not all; method: immunoSEQ multiplex PCR. The sample lists 97,000 or so clones, around 80% seen once, with roughly 4% in the top ten. The specimen was peripheral blood. The receptors shown here come from a man aged 55-75 years with acute or convalescent COVID-19.

This chain connects TRBV11-2 to TRBJ1-1; maybe TRBD1 (6 bases). V dropped 5 bases and J dropped 2 bases, with 9 bases sitting between them. CDR3 length equals 13 residues. Germline-derived CDR1 and CDR2 are SGHAT and FQNNGV. The CDR3: CASSLDRNTEAFF. For the CDR3, the DNA is TGTGCCAGCAGCCTGGACAGAAACACTGAAGCTTTCTTT.

This chain joins TRBV7-2 and TRBJ2-5, with TRBD2 identical over 9 bases. Trimming cost V 8 bases and J 1 base; bases outside gene matches: 11. This CDR3 has 16 residues. The germline V gene has CDR1 SGHTA and CDR2 FQGNSA. The CDR3 here is CASSKGLAGPQETQYF. In nucleotides, the CDR3 is TGTGCCAGCTCCAAGGGGCTAGCGGGGCCCCAAGAGACCCAGTACTTC.

CDR3 nucleotides: TGTGCCAGTAGTATAGTCGGCCAAGGGGTGGATGAGCAGTTCTTC. Translating it yields CASSIVGQGVDEQFF. The chain has TRBV19 and TRBJ2-1; D is possibly TRBD1 (5 bases). Trimming took 1 base from V and 8 from J, leaving 15 bases between them. CDR3 size: 15 residues. Per the germline V gene, CDR1 is LNHDA and CDR2 is SQIVND (reference sequence).

In this sample, this clone turned up once. This chain uses TRBV27 with TRBJ2-3, with 9 bases lining up with TRBD2. Trimming took 5 bases from V and 5 from J; bases not matched to a gene: 8. This CDR3 contains 15 residues. Germline assignment: CDR1 MNHEY and CDR2 SMNVEV (reference sequence). The CDR3 DNA sequence: TGTGCCAGCAGTCGAGGACTAGCGTCAGGAGATACGCAGTATTTT. Translation gives CASSRGLASGDTQYF.

This clone has more than one count but fewer than ten. V usage is TRBV7-9 and J usage is TRBJ1-6; D is undetermined. This CDR3 is 16 amino acids long. V lost 1 base to trimming and J lost 2 bases, with 9 bases between them. Germline CDR1 and CDR2: SEHNR and FQNEAQ (reference sequence). The CDR3 reads CASSLDGTTYNSPLHF. The DNA of the CDR3 is TGTGCCAGCAGCTTAGACGGTACGACCTATAATTCACCCCTCCACTTT.

V and J are TRBV19 and TRBJ2-5; the match to TRBD1 covers 8 bases. The CDR3 contains 13 residues. Germline CDR1 reads LNHDA; CDR2 reads SQIVND (reference sequence). V was pared by 5 bases and J by 5 bases, with 4 bases of the junction left unmatched. The CDR3 here is CASSGQGRETQYF. CDR3 nucleotides: TGTGCCAGTAGTGGACAGGGTCGGGAGACCCAGTACTTC. Full variable domain (outside the CDR3, taken from reference TRBV19 and TRBJ2-5): DGGITQSPKYLFRKEGQNVTLSCEQNLNHDAMYWYRQDPGQGLRLIYYSQIVNDFQKGDIAEGYSVSREKKESFPLTVTSAQKNPTAFYLCASSGQGRETQYFGPGTRLLVL.